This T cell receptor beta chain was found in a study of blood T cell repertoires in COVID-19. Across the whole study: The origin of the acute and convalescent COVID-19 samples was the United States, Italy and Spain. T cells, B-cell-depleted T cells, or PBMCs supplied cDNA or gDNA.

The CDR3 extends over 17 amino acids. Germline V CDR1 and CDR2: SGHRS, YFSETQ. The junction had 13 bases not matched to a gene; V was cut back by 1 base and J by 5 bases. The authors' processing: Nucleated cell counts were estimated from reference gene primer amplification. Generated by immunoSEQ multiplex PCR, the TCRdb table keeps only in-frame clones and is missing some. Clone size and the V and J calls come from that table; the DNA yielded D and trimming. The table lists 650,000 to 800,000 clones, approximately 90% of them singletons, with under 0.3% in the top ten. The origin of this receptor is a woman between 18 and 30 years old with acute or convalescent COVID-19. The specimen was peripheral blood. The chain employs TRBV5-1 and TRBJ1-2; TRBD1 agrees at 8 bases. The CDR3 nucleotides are TGCGCCAGCAGCTTGTCTCCAGGGGGCGAAGAATTATATGGCTACACCTTC. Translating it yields CASSLSPGGEELYGYTF.